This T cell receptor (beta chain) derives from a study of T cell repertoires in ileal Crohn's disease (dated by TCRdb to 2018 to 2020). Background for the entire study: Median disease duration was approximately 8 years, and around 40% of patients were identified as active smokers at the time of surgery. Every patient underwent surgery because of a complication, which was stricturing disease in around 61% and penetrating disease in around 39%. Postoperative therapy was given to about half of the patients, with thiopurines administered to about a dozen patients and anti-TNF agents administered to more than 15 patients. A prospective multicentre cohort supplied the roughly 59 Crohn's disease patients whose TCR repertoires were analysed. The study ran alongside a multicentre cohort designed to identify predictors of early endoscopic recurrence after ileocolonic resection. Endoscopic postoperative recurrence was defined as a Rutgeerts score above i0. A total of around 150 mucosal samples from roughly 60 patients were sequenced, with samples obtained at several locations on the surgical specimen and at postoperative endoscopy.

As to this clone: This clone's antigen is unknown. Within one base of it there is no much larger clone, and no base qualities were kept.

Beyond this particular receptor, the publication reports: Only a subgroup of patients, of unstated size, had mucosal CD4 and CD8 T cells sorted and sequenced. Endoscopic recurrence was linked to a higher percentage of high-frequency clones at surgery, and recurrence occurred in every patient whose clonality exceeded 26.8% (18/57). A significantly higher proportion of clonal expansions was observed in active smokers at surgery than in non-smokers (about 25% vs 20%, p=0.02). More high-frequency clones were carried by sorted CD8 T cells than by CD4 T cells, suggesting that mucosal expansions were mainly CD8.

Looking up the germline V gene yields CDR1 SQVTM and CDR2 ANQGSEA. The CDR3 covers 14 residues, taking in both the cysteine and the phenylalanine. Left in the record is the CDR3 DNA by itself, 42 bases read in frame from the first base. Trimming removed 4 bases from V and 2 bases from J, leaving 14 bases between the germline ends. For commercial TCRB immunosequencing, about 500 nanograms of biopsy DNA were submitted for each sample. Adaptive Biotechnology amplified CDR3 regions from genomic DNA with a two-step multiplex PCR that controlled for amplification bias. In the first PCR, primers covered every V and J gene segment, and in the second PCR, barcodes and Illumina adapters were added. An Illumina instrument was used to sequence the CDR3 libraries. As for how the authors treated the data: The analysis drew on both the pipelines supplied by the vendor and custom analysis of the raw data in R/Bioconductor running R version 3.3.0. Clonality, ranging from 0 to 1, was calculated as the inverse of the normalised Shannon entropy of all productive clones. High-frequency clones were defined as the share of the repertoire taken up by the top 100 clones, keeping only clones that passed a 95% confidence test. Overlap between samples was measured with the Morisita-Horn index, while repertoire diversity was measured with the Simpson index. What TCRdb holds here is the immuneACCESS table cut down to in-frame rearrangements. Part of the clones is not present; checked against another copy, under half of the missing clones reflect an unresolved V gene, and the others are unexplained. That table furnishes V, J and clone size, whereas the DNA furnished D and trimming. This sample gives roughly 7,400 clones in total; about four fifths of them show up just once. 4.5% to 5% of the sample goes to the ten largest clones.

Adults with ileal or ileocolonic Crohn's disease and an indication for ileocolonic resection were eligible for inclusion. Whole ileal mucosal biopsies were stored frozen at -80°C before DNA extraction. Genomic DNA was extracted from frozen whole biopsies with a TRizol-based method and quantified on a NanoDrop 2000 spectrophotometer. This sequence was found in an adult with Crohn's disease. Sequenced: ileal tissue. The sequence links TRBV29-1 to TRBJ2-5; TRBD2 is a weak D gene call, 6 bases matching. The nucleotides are TGCAGCGTTGTTGAGACTAGGGGACAAGAGACCCAGTACTTC. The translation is CSVVETRGQETQYF.